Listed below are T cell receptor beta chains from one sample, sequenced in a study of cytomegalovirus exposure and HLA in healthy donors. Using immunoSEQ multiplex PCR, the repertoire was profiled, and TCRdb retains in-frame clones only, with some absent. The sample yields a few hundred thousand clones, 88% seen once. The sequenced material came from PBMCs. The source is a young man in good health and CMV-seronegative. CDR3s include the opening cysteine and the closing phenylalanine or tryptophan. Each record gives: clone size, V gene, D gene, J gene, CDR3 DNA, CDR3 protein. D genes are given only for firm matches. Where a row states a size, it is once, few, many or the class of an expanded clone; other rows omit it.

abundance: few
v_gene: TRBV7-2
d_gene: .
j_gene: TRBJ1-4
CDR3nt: TGTGCCAGCAGCTTAGGGGGGCGGACTAATGAAAAACTGTTTTTT
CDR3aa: CASSLGGRTNEKLFF

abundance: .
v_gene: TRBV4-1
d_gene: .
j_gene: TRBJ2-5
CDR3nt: TGCGCCAGCAGGGGGAGGGGGGCCGACCAAGAGACCCAGTACTTC
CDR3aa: CASRGRGADQETQYF

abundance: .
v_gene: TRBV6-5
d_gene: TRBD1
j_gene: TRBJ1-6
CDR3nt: TGTGCCAGCAGACGGACAGGGGTTGATTCACCCCTCCACTTT
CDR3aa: CASRRTGVDSPLHF

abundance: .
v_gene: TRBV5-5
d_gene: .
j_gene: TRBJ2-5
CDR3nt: TGTGCCAGCAGCAGTGCGGGGGCTGAGACGGACCGCCAAGAGACCCAGTACTTC
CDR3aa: CASSSAGAETDRQETQYF

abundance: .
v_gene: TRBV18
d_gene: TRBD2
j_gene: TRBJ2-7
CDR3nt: TGTGCCAGCTCCCCGACTAGCGGGGGTCATGAGCAGTACTTC
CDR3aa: CASSPTSGGHEQYF

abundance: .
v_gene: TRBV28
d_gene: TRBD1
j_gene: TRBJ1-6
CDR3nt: TGTGCCAGCAGTTTTGGACAGGGGGATAATTCACCCCTCCACTTT
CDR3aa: CASSFGQGDNSPLHF

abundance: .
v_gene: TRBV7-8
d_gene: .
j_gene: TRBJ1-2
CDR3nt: TGTGCCAGCAGCCCCGGGGTTTCGTACTATGGCTACACCTTC
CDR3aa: CASSPGVSYYGYTF

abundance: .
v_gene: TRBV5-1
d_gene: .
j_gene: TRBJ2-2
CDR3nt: TGCGCCAGCAGACCGATCAGGGGAAACACCGGGGAGCTGTTTTTT
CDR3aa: CASRPIRGNTGELFF

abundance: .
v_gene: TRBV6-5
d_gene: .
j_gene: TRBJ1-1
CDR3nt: TGTGCCAGCAGTTACTCGAACTCTAGGCGGGCTGAAGCTTTCTTT
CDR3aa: CASSYSNSRRAEAFF

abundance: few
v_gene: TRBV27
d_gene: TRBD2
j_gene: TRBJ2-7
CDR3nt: TGTGCCAGCAGTTTATCTGGTAGCGGGGGCTACGAGCAGTACTTC
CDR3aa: CASSLSGSGGYEQYF

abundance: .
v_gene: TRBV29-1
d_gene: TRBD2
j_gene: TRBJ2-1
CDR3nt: TGCAGCGTTGAACTTAGTAGCGGGGCCCTTAATGAGCAGTTCTTC
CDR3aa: CSVELSSGALNEQFF

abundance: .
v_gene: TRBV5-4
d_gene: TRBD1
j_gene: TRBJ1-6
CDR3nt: TGTGCCAGCAGCTTAGGGGGCGCTAGTAATTCACCCCTCCACTTT
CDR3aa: CASSLGGASNSPLHF

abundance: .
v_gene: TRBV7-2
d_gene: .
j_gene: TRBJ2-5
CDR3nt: TGTGCCAGCAGCTTAACAGGGGGGAGGGGAGAGACCCAGTACTTC
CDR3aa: CASSLTGGRGETQYF

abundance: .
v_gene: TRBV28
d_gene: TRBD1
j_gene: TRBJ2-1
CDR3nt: TGTGCCAGCAGCGAGCACAGGGGCACAAGCAATGAGCAGTTCTTC
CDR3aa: CASSEHRGTSNEQFF

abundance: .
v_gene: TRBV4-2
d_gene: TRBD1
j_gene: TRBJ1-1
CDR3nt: TGTGCCAGCAGCCAAGAAACGGGAAGTTTCGACAGGGGGCCCTGGGCTGAAGCTTTCTTT
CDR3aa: CASSQETGSFDRGPWAEAFF

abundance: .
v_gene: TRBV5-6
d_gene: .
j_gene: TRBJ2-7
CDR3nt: TGTGCCAGTCAACGACAGAACGAGCAGTACTTC
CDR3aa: CASQRQNEQYF

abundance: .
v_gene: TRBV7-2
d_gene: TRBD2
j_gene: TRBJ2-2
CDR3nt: TGTGCCAGCCGTTCAACGGGACTAGCGACCGGGGAGCTGTTTTTT
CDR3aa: CASRSTGLATGELFF

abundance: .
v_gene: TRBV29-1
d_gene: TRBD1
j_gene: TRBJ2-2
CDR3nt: TGCAGCGTGGGGGACAGCAACACCGGGGAGCTGTTTTTT
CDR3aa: CSVGDSNTGELFF

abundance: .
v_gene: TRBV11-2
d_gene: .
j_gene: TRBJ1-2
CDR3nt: TGTGCCAGCAGGTCGATCAGGGTTACTAACTATGGCTACACCTTC
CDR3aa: CASRSIRVTNYGYTF

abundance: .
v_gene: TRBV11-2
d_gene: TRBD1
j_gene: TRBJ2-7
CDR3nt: TGTGCCAGCAGCTCTTTGAGGCGGGACAGGGTTTACTACGAGCAGTACTTC
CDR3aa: CASSSLRRDRVYYEQYF

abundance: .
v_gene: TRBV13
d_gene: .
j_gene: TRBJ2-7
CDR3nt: TGTGCCAGCAGCTCACAGGATTACGAGCAGTACTTC
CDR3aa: CASSSQDYEQYF

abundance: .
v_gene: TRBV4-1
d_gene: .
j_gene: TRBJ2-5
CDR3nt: TGCGCCAGCAGCCAAGCCGGCGGGGCTAACCAAGAGACCCAGTACTTC
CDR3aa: CASSQAGGANQETQYF

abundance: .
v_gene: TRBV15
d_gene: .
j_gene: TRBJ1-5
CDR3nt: TGTGCCACCAGCAGGAGAGGGTCGAATCAGCCCCAGCATTTT
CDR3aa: CATSRRGSNQPQHF

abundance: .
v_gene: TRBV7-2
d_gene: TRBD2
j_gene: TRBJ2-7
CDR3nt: TGTGCCAGCAGCTTGATTAGCGGGGGCGTCAGCTCCTACGAGCAGTACTTC
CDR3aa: CASSLISGGVSSYEQYF

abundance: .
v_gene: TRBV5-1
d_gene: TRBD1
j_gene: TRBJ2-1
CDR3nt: TGCGCCAGCAGCTTGGGACAGGGGACCAATGAGCAGTTCTTC
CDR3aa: CASSLGQGTNEQFF

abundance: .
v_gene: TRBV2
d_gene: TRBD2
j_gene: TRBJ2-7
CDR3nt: TGTGCCAGCAGGGGGACTAGCGGTGGACACGAGCAGTACTTC
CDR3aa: CASRGTSGGHEQYF

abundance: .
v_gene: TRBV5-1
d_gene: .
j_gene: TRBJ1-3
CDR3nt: TGCGCCAGCAGCTTGGGACAGCCACTCGGAGGAAACACCATATATTTT
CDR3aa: CASSLGQPLGGNTIYF

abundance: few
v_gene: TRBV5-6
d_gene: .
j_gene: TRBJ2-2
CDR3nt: TGTGCCAGCAGCTTGGTCATTTCCGGGGAGCTGTTTTTT
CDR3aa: CASSLVISGELFF

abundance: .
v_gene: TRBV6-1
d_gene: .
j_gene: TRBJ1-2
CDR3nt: TGTGCCAGCAGTGAAGCGATGGTTGGCACCTATGGCTACACCTTC
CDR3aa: CASSEAMVGTYGYTF

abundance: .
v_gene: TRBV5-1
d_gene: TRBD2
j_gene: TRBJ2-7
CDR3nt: TGCGCCAGCAGCTTAAGACTAGCGACGAGCTCCTACGAGCAGTACTTC
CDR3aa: CASSLRLATSSYEQYF

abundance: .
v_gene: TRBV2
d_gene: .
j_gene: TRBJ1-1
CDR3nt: TGTGCCAGCATGGCAGGGACTAGGCACACTGAAGCTTTCTTT
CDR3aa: CASMAGTRHTEAFF

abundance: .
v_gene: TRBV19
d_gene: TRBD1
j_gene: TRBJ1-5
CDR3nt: TGTGCCAGTAGTTTATGGACAGGGGACCAGCCCCAGCATTTT
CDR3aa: CASSLWTGDQPQHF

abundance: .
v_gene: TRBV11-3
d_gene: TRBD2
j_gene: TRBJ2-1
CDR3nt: TGTGCCAGCAGCTACGGACTAGTTAACGAGCAGTTCTTC
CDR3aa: CASSYGLVNEQFF

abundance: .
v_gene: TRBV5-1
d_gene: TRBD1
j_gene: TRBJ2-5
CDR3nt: TGCGCCAGCAGCGACCGGGACAGGGGGTTGGAGACCCAGTACTTC
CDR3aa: CASSDRDRGLETQYF

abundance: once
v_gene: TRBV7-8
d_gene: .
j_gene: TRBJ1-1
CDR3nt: TGTGCCAGCAGCTTAGCCTGGGAGATTGAAGCTTTCTTT
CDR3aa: CASSLAWEIEAFF

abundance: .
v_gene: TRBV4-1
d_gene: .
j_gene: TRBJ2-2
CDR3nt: TGCGCCAGCAGCCAACAGGGGCCCGGGGAGCTGTTTTTT
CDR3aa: CASSQQGPGELFF

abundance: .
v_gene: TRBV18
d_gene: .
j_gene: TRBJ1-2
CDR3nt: TGTGCCAGCTCACCCGATGGACAGCCGGGCTACACCTTC
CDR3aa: CASSPDGQPGYTF

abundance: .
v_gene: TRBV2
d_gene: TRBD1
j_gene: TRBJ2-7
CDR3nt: TGTGCCAGCAGTAACGACAGGGCGTCTTTACGAGAGCAGTACTTC
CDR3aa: CASSNDRASLREQYF

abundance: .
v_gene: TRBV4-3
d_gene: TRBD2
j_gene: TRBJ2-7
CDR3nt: TGCGCCAGCAGCCAATTAGCGGGGGGGCCCCACGAGCAGTACTTC
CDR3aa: CASSQLAGGPHEQYF

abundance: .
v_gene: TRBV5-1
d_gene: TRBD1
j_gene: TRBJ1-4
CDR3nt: TGCGCCAGCAGCCCCGGACAGGTTAATGAAAAACTGTTTTTT
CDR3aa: CASSPGQVNEKLFF

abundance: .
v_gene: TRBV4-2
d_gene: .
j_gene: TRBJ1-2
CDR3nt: TGTGCCAGCAGCCCTTCTGAGCGCGAAGGCTATGGCTACACCTTC
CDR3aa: CASSPSEREGYGYTF